Included here is one T cell receptor beta chain sequence, with context. It has no known antigen specificity. No quality values exist for individual bases; no much larger clone is one base distant. These data are taken from a study of control samples from healthy donors and cancer patients (dated by TCRdb to the early 2020s). The protocol used for the library was the immunoSEQ multiplex PCR assay. The source is immuneACCESS, and TCRdb retained only in-frame sequences with V and J called. Part of the clones is not carried over; for the studies checked, unresolved V genes explain less than half of this, and the remainder is unexplained. The sample table holds about 140,000 clones, of which under 95% were seen once. The ten largest clones capture under 9% of the sample. The germline V gene gives CDR1 as MNHEY and CDR2 as SVGAGI. Spanning cysteine to phenylalanine, the CDR3 consists of 14 amino acids. Just the 42-base CDR3 DNA is kept, in frame starting at base 1. The trim is 3 bases for V and 7 bases for J, with a gap of 10 bases between the germline ends.

Recombination joined TRBV6-5 with TRBJ1-6; TRBD1 is possibly the D segment (6 matching bases). Sequenced material: blood. The sequence derives from a man younger than 35 in good health. The CDR3 sequence is CASSYYRENSPLHF. The nucleotides read TGTGCCAGCAGTTATTACAGGGAGAATTCACCCCTCCACTTT.